These 21 T cell receptor beta chains were all obtained from the same sample, sequenced in a study of T cell changes during pregnancy in multiple sclerosis. TCRdb's table, derived via immunoSEQ multiplex PCR, lists solely in-frame clones and lacks some. This table has 60,000 to 70,000 clones, roughly nine tenths appearing once. Sample: peripheral blood, taken after pregnancy. The receptors were gathered from a female donor in good health, enrolled as a control in a pregnancy study.

This sequence joins TRBV7-3 and TRBJ1-1; 10 positions agree with TRBD1. Germline V gene lookup returns CDR1 SGHTA and CDR2 FQGTGA. V shed 5 bases and J 1 base; nucleotides not matched to a gene: 4. This CDR3 spans 15 amino acids. The CDR3 DNA reads TGTGCCAGCAGCCCCCGGACAGGGGGGAACACTGAAGCTTTCTTT. Translation gives CASSPRTGGNTEAFF.

The chain combines TRBV18 with TRBJ1-2; the D gene is possibly TRBD1 (6 bases). Trimming shortened V by 3 bases and J by 3 bases, and 8 bases separated the two germline ends. CDR3 length: 13 amino acids. Germline lookup yields CDR1 KGHSH and CDR2 LQKENI. The CDR3 DNA follows: TGTGCCAGCTCACCGGGGGCAGACTATGGCTACACCTTC. Its translation: CASSPGADYGYTF.

The sample holds a few counts of this clone. The chain combines TRBV30 with TRBJ1-1, with 7 bases matching TRBD1. Trimming at V came to 5 bases and at J to 0 bases, leaving 0 bases not matched to a gene. Germline assignment: CDR1 GTSNPN and CDR2 SVGIG (reference sequence). This CDR3 has 12 residues. DNA for the CDR3: TGTGCCTGGGGGACAGTGAACACTGAAGCTTTCTTT. The encoded protein is CAWGTVNTEAFF.

The chain employs TRBV5-6 and TRBJ2-5; tentative D call: TRBD2 (6 bases). The CDR3 is 14 residues long. V was shortened by 4 bases and J by 1 base, with 11 bases between the two germline ends. In germline, CDR1 is SGHDT, CDR2 YYEEEE. The CDR3 DNA reads TGTGCCAGCAGCATATGGGGGGTCCAAGAGACCCAGTACTTC. Its translation is CASSIWGVQETQYF. Supplemented by reference TRBV5-6 and TRBJ2-5, the full variable domain reads DAGVTQSPTHLIKTRGQQVTLRCSPKSGHDTVSWYQQALGQGPQFIFQYYEEEERQRGNFPDRFSGHQFPNYSSELNVNALLLGDSALYLCASSIWGVQETQYFGPGTRLLVL.

The chain carries TRBV19 and TRBJ1-5, with 8 bases that match TRBD1. Germline V CDR1 and CDR2: LNHDA, SQIVND (reference sequence). J gave up 0 bases and V 5 bases, and 9 bases lay outside the gene matches. The CDR3 covers 17 residues. The CDR3 is CASSARGRLYSNQPQHF. The CDR3 bases are TGTGCCAGTAGTGCCAGGGGGCGCCTTTATAGCAATCAGCCCCAGCATTTT.

The CDR3 protein is CATSRRPDRENEQYF. DNA for the CDR3: TGTGCCACCAGCAGACGACCAGACAGGGAAAACGAGCAGTACTTC. The chain joins TRBV15 to TRBJ2-7, with 7 bases lining up with TRBD1. The germline V gene encodes CDR1 LNHNV and CDR2 YYDKDF (reference sequence). After removal of 2 bases from V and 5 bases from J, the junction contained 9 bases not matched to a gene. The CDR3 has 15 amino acids.

This clone was detected a few times. The chain recombines TRBV18 with TRBJ1-4; 8 nucleotides line up with TRBD1. This CDR3 has 15 amino acids. Trimming removed 3 bases from V and 8 bases from J; junction bases left unmatched: 8. CDR1 is KGHSH and CDR2 is LQKENI in the germline V gene. The CDR3 loop reads CASSPTQDRVEKLFF. For the CDR3, the DNA is TGTGCCAGCTCACCTACCCAGGACAGGGTGGAAAAACTGTTTTTT.

The chain couples TRBV9 to TRBJ1-1, with 7 bases fitting TRBD1. J was trimmed by 6 bases and V by 2 bases; bases with no gene match: 4. CDR1 SGDLS and CDR2 YYNGEE come from the germline V gene. This CDR3 comprises 13 residues. The CDR3 DNA reads TGTGCCAGCAGCGTCACGGGGACAGCTGAAGCTTTCTTT. Residues: CASSVTGTAEAFF.

This sequence joins TRBV4-1 and TRBJ1-1; no firm D call. V shed 1 base and J shed 5 bases, with 11 bases lying between them. CDR3 length: 14 residues. Germline V lookup: CDR1 MGHRA, CDR2 YSYEKL. CDR3 sequence reads: CASSQVLGGTEAFF. DNA for the CDR3: TGCGCCAGCAGCCAAGTACTAGGCGGGACTGAAGCTTTCTTT.

The DNA for the CDR3 is TGTGCCAGCAGCCCCACCCAGGGCAGGGGGAATTCACCCCTCCACTTT. Amino acid sequence: CASSPTQGRGNSPLHF. The V and J genes are TRBV9 and TRBJ1-6; 7 nucleotides agree with TRBD1. Germline V gives CDR1 SGDLS, CDR2 YYNGEE. The V segment lost 4 bases and the J segment 7 bases; nucleotides outside the gene matches: 11. The CDR3 is 16 residues long.

The gene calls are TRBV18 and TRBJ1-4; possible D gene TRBD1, 6 bases. V lost 6 bases and J 3 bases, leaving 8 bases between the germline ends. The CDR3 sequence is 13 residues long. Germline values: CDR1 KGHSH, CDR2 LQKENI. CDR3 sequence reads: CASSGASNEKLFF. The CDR3 DNA is TGTGCCAGCTCGGGGGCGTCTAATGAAAAACTGTTTTTT.

This clone was detected only once. The chain carries TRBV7-2 and TRBJ1-3; TRBD1 matches at 7 bases. From germline, CDR1 is SGHTA and CDR2 FQGNSA. The CDR3 is 16 residues long. V dropped 4 bases and J dropped 1; count of bases not matched to a gene: 7. CDR3 loop: CASSSLGGASGNTIYF. CDR3 nucleotides: TGTGCCAGCAGCTCTTTAGGGGGCGCTTCTGGAAACACCATATATTTT.

The chain combines TRBV6-5 with TRBJ1-6; 7 nucleotides agree with TRBD1. The trim removed 0 bases at V and 10 bases at J, leaving 9 bases unmatched. Germline CDR1 is MNHEY and CDR2 is SVGAGI. The CDR3 has 16 residues. In DNA form, the CDR3 reads TGTGCCAGCAGTTACTCGGAAGCCTCAGGGGGATCACCCCTCCACTTT. As protein: CASSYSEASGGSPLHF.

The chain couples TRBV30 to TRBJ1-2, with 9 bases lining up with TRBD1. The ends lost 5 bases at V and 7 bases at J; junction bases unmatched: 8. CDR1 and CDR2 (germline): GTSNPN, SVGIG (reference sequence). This CDR3 spans 13 amino acids. The CDR3 DNA reads TGTGCCTGGGGTACAGGGGGCGAAAGTGGCTACACCTTC. Its protein product is CAWGTGGESGYTF.

The CDR3 here is CASSSRDRNSPLHF. As DNA, the CDR3 is TGCGCCAGCAGCTCCCGGGACAGAAATTCACCCCTCCACTTT. This sequence joins TRBV5-1 and TRBJ1-6; 7 nucleotides align to TRBD1. Germline loops: CDR1 SGHRS, CDR2 YFSETQ. Trimming removed 3 bases from V and 7 bases from J; junction bases left unmatched: 4. The CDR3 spans 14 residues.

This sequence joins TRBV5-4 and TRBJ2-7; possibly TRBD1 for D (5 bases). CDR3 length: 13 amino acids. V was pared by 1 base and J by 3 bases, with 8 bases between. Germline V gene sequence: CDR1 SGHNT, CDR2 YYREEE (reference sequence). DNA for the CDR3: TGTGCCAGCAGCTTGAAAAGGGGCTACGAGCAGTACTTC. Amino acid sequence: CASSLKRGYEQYF. The full variable domain, completed using reference TRBV5-4 and TRBJ2-7, is ETGVTQSPTHLIKTRGQQVTLRCSSQSGHNTVSWYQQALGQGPQFIFQYYREEENGRGNFPPRFSGLQFPNYSSELNVNALELDDSALYLCASSLKRGYEQYFGPGTRLTVT.

V and J are TRBV6-4 and TRBJ2-6; D may be TRBD2 (5 bases). The CDR3 sequence is 15 residues long. V lost 2 bases and J lost 2, with 7 bases in between. CDR1 and CDR2 from the germline V gene are MRHNA and SNTAGT. The CDR3 nucleotides are TGTGCCAGCAGTGACAGCGGAACTGGGGCCAACGTCCTGACTTTC. It translates to CASSDSGTGANVLTF.

The chain joins TRBV4-3 to TRBJ1-1; D is ambiguous. The germline V and J ends were trimmed by 4 bases and 1 base, with 7 bases remaining between them. Germline loops: CDR1 LGHNA, CDR2 YSLEER. CDR3 size: 13 residues. CDR3 protein: CASSRGRNTEAFF. CDR3 DNA sequence: TGCGCCAGCAGCCGCGGGAGGAACACTGAAGCTTTCTTT.

This chain links TRBV6-5 with TRBJ2-7, with 7 positions matching TRBD1. V shed 6 bases, J shed 2 bases, and the junction held 4 bases outside the gene matches. The CDR3 spans 13 residues. Per the germline V gene, CDR1 is MNHEY and CDR2 is SVGAGI. CDR3 amino acids: CASSPGQPYEQYF. The CDR3 nucleotides read TGTGCCAGCAGCCCGGGACAGCCCTACGAGCAGTACTTC.

As DNA, the CDR3 is TGTGCCAGCAGCAGGGGGGACAGGGGCCTTGTCGACACTGAAGCTTTCTTT. Its protein is CASSRGDRGLVDTEAFF. The chain joins TRBV9 to TRBJ1-1, with 10 bases lining up with TRBD1. The CDR3 contains 17 residues. Germline V gene lookup returns CDR1 SGDLS and CDR2 YYNGEE. The V segment lost 4 bases and the J segment 3 bases; nucleotides outside the gene matches: 12.

The chain carries TRBV27 and TRBJ2-3; 9 bases match TRBD1. Per germline, CDR1 MNHEY and CDR2 SMNVEV (reference sequence). CDR3 size: 17 residues. With V trimmed by 2 bases and J by 2 bases, 8 bases remained unmatched. CDR3: CASSLAVTGGNTDTQYF. CDR3 bases: TGTGCCAGCAGTTTAGCGGTGACAGGGGGTAACACAGATACGCAGTATTTT.